The 9 T cell receptor beta chains presented below share a single source sample, sequenced in a study of T cell repertoires in cytomegalovirus infection. The antigens of these receptors remain unknown. TCRdb called the reads again in MiXCR, with one record for every CDR3 protein. The sample records fewer than 850,000 distinct CDR3 sequences, almost 30% being singletons. This specimen was cultured CD8+ T cells from PBMCs, taken from culture after CMV antigen stimulation. Every receptor here comes from a human donor in good health (CMV status not recorded). Some clones in this sample may be carry-over from other donors' samples.

The sample holds many counts of this clonotype. The chain combines TRBV7-9 with TRBJ1-4; D gene unclear. Trimming left V 5 bases short and J 7 bases short, with 17 bases between. CDR3 size: 15 residues. Germline assignment: CDR1 SEHNR and CDR2 FQNEAQ (reference sequence). The CDR3 coding sequence is TGTGCCAGCAGCCAGAAAACCGGCTGGGGTGAAAAACTGTTTTTT. Its protein product is CASSQKTGWGEKLFF.

This clonotype was observed once. The gene calls are TRBV11-1 and TRBJ2-3; tentatively, D is TRBD2 (6 bases). Trimming left V 0 bases short and J 5 bases short, with 9 bases between. In germline, CDR1 is SGHAT, CDR2 FQDESV (reference sequence). The CDR3 has 14 amino acids. CDR3 loop: CASSLASGEDTQYF. Written as DNA, the CDR3 is TGTGCCAGCAGCTTAGCGTCGGGGGAAGATACGCAGTATTTT.

The V gene is TRBV4-1, the J gene TRBJ1-2; D is uncertain. The CDR3 has 12 amino acids. The germline CDR1 and CDR2 sequences are MGHRA and YSYEKL. Trimming took 6 bases from V and 8 from J, leaving 13 bases between them. The chain's CDR3 is CASSRPPGGYTF. The DNA of the CDR3 is TGCGCCAGCAGTCGCCCCCCCGGGGGCTACACCTTC.

This clonotype was seen a handful of times. V gene TRBV6-2 or TRBV6-3 combines with J gene TRBJ2-1; possible D gene TRBD1, 7 bases. CDR1 is MNHEY and CDR2 is SVGEGT in the germline V gene. The germline V and J ends were trimmed by 8 bases and 4 bases, with 12 bases remaining between them. The CDR3 extends over 13 amino acids. CDR3 DNA: TGTGCCAGCCGGGGGACAGATTACAATGAGCAGTTCTTC. Translation: CASRGTDYNEQFF.

This clonotype was seen a few times. V usage is TRBV4-1 and J usage is TRBJ2-2; no reliable D call. Trimming removed 0 bases from V and 6 bases from J, with 2 bases in between. Per germline, CDR1 MGHRA and CDR2 YSYEKL. The CDR3 length is 12 residues. CDR3 protein: CASSQEAGELFF. For the CDR3, the DNA is TGCGCCAGCAGCCAAGAGGCCGGGGAGCTGTTTTTT.

In nucleotides, the CDR3 is TGTGCCAGCAGACGGACAGGCGGGTACGAGCAGTACGTC. Its protein product is CASRRTGGYEQYV. The chain couples TRBV7-9 to TRBJ2-7; 7 nucleotides agree with TRBD1. CDR3 length: 13 residues. V gave up 6 bases and J gave up 4 bases; unmatched junction bases: 6. The germline V gene encodes CDR1 SEHNR and CDR2 FQNEAQ (reference sequence).

V and J are TRBV7-3 and TRBJ2-1, with a tentative D call TRBD2 (6 bases). CDR1 SGHTA and CDR2 FQGTGA come from the germline V gene. The CDR3 length is 15 residues. Trimming took off 6 bases at V and 3 bases at J, with 15 bases between the two ends. The CDR3 region has the DNA TGTGCCAGCAGACCCTCGGGGGAATTCTACAATGAGCAGTTCTTC. Its protein is CASRPSGEFYNEQFF.

The chain links TRBV6-6 to TRBJ1-1; possible D gene TRBD1, 5 bases. Between the trimmed V and J ends, which lost 0 bases and 0 bases, there was a span of 14 bases. From germline, CDR1 is MNHNY and CDR2 SVGAGI (reference sequence). CDR3 length: 17 residues. DNA for the CDR3: TGTGCCAGCAGTTACTCGACTCTTACGGGGGTGAACACTGAAGCTTTCTTT. This encodes CASSYSTLTGVNTEAFF.

This clonotype turned up a few times. The V call is TRBV7-6, the J call TRBJ2-7; D remains unclear. The germline V gene encodes CDR1 SGHVS and CDR2 FNYEAQ. The CDR3 length is 15 residues. V lost 7 bases and J lost 3, with 19 bases in between. CDR3 sequence: CASTPLAQYGYEQYF. In DNA, the CDR3 is TGTGCCAGCACCCCCCTGGCTCAATACGGCTACGAGCAGTACTTC.